The clone carrying this T cell receptor beta chain was detected many times. Antigen specificity is unknown. This CDR3 region has 14 residues. V lost 3 bases and J 2 bases, leaving 8 bases between the germline ends. Germline V CDR1 and CDR2: SEHNR, FQNEAQ (reference sequence). This specimen belongs to a study of molecular identifiers for immune sequencing clone quantification. Study-wide results and limits: Clones of above 20 RNA copies carried over 99% of effector molecules; in naive cells they carried under 1%.

The sorting of naive CD8 T cells used the CD8+CD4-CCR7+CD45RA+ phenotype. Previously described methods and listed TCR primers produced bulk TCR libraries. TCRdb passed the PCR reads through MiXCR, listing each CDR3 protein once. The sample yields around 86,000 distinct CDR3 sequences, 15% to 20% seen once. This clonotype was sampled from a human donor in good health. Some libraries in this study had Jurkat cell RNA spiked in. V gene TRBV7-9 combines with J gene TRBJ2-1; D is undetermined. The sequenced material came from naive CD8+ T cells from blood, with Jurkat cell RNA spiked in. Subset defined: FACS-sorted CD8+CD4-CCR7+CD45RA+ naive T cells. The CDR3 nucleotides are TGTGCCAGCAGCTTCTCGGCGGCCTACAATGAGCAGTTCTTC. This codes for CASSFSAAYNEQFF.